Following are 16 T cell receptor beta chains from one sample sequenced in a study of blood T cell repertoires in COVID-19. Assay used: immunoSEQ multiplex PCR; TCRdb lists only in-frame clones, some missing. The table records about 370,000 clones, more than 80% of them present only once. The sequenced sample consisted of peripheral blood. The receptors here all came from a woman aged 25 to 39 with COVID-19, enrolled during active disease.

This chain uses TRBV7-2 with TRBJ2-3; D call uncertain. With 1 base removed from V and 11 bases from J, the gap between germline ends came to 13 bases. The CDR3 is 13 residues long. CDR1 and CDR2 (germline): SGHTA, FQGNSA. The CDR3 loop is CASSLVLEPEQYF. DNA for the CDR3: TGTGCCAGCAGCTTAGTGTTAGAACCCGAGCAGTATTTT.

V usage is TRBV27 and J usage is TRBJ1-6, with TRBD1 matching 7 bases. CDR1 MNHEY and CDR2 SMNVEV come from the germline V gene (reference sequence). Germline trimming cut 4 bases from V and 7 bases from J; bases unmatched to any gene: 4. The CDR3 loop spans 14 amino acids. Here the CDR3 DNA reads TGTGCCAGCAGTTCGAACAGGGGAAATTCACCCCTCCACTTT. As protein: CASSSNRGNSPLHF.

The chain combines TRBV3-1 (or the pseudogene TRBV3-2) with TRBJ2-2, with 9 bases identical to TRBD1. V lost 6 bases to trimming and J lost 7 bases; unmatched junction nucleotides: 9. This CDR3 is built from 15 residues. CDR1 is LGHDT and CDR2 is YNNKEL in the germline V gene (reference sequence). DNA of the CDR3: TGTGCCAGCAGGAGGGACAGGGCAGTCGGCGGGGAGCTGTTTTTT. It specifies CASRRDRAVGGELFF.

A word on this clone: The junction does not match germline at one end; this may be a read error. The CDR3 loop reads CASSERFF. CDR3 bases: TGCGCCAGCAGTGAGCGGTTCTTC. This chain connects TRBV10-1 to TRBJ1-2; D is ambiguous. The CDR3 has 8 amino acids. Germline V gene lookup returns CDR1 WNHNN and CDR2 SYGVQD (reference sequence).

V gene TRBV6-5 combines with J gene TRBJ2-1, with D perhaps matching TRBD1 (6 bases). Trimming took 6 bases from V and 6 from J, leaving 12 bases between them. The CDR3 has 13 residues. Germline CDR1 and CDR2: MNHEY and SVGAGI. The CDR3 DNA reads TGTGCCAGCAGCCGACAGGATGCCAATGAGCAGTTCTTC. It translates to CASSRQDANEQFF.

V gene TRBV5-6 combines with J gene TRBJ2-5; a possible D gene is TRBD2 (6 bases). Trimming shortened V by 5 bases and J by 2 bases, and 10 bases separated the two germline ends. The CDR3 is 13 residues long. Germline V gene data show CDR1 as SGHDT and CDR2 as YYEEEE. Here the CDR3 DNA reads TGTGCCAGCAGTAGGGACTTGCAAGAGACCCAGTACTTC. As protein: CASSRDLQETQYF.

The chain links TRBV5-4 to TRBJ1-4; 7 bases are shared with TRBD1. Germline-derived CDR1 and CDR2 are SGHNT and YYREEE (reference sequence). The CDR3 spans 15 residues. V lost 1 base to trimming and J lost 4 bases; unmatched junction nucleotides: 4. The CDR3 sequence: CASSLRTGRNEKLFF. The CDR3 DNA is TGTGCCAGCAGCTTGCGGACAGGACGTAATGAAAAACTGTTTTTT.

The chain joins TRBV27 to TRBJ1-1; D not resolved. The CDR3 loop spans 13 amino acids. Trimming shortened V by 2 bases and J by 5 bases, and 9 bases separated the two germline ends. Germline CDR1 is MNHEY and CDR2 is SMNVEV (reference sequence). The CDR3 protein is CASSLTGLTEAFF. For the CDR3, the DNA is TGTGCCAGCAGTTTAACCGGGTTGACTGAAGCTTTCTTT.

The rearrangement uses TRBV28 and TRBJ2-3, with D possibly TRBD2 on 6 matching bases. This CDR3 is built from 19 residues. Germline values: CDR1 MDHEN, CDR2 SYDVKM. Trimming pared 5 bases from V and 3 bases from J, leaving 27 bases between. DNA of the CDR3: TGTGCCAGCAGTAATCCCCACTTGGGGGACCGCCGGGGGACAGATACGCAGTATTTT. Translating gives CASSNPHLGDRRGTDTQYF. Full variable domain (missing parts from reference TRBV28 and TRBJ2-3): DVKVTQSSRYLVKRTGEKVFLECVQDMDHENMFWYRQDPGLGLRLIYFSYDVKMKEKGDIPEGYSVSREKKERFSLILESASTNQTSMYLCASSNPHLGDRRGTDTQYFGPGTRLTVL.

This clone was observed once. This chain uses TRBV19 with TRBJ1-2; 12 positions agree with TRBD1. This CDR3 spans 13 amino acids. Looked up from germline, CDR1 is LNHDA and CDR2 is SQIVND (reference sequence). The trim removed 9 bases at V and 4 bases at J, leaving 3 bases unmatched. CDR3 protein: CASRDRGPYGYTF. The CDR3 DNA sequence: TGTGCCAGCCGGGACAGGGGGCCCTATGGCTACACCTTC.

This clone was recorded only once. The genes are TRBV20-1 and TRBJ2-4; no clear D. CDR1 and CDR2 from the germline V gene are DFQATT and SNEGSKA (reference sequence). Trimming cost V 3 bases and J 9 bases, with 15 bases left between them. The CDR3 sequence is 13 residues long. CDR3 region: CSASFPGLGIQYF. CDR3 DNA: TGCAGTGCTAGTTTTCCGGGTCTTGGCATTCAGTACTTC.

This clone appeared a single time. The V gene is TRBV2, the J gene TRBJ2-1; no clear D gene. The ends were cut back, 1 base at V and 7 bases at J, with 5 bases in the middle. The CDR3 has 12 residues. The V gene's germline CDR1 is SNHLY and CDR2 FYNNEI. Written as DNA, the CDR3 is TGTGCCAGCAGTGAAGATGTAAATGAGCAGTTCTTC. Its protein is CASSEDVNEQFF.

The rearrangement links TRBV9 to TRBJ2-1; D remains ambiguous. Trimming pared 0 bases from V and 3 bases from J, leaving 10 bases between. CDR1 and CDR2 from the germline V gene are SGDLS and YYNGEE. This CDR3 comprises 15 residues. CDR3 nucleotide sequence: TGTGCCAGCAGCGTAGCTGGCAGAAACTACAATGAGCAGTTCTTC. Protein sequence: CASSVAGRNYNEQFF.

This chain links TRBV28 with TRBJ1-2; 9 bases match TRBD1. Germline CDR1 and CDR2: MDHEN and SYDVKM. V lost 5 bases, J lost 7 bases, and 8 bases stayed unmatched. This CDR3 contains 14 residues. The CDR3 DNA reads TGTGCCAGCAGTAGAGCCGGGACAGGGTCTGGCTACACCTTC. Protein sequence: CASSRAGTGSGYTF.

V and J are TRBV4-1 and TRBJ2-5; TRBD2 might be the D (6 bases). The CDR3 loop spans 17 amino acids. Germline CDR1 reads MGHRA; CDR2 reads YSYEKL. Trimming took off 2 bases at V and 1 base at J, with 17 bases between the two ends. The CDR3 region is CASSQRSSVGFQETQYF. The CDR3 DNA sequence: TGCGCCAGCAGCCAAAGGTCTAGCGTAGGGTTCCAAGAGACCCAGTACTTC.

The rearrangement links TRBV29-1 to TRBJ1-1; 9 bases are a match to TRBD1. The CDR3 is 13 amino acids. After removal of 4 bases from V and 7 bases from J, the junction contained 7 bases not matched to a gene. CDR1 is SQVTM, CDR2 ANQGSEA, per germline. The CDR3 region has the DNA TGCAGCGTTGTAGAGACAGGGGGTGGTGAAGCTTTCTTT. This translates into CSVVETGGGEAFF.